This TCR beta chain derives from a study of identical twins (TCRdb year 2016). About the investigation overall: The study deep-sequenced TCR alpha and beta repertoires from monozygotic twins, unrelated adults of various ages and cord blood to test whether fetal clonotypes persist. Replicate twin experiments were performed at different times using different library preparation protocols to rule out contamination.

There are a few counts of this clonotype. What this receptor recognizes is not known. No base-level quality is on record; no much larger clone is a single base apart. There are 16 amino acids in the CDR3, from cysteine to phenylalanine inclusive. Only CDR3 DNA is held: 48 bases, read in frame from base 1. Per the germline V gene, SGHTA is the CDR1 and FQGNSA is the CDR2. V lost 3 bases and J lost 7 bases; the stretch between them is 19 bases long. All donors were healthy Caucasians. The twin cohort comprised three pairs of female monozygotic twins, all aged roughly 18 to 30 years. Peripheral blood mononuclear cells were the source from which RNA for the TCR libraries was isolated. Study-level results and caveats: In beta out-of-frame sequences, excess twin sharing was weaker, because having fewer shared sequences lowered the signal-to-noise ratio. Because the same donors could not be followed over many years, the conclusions depended on cross-sectional statistical analysis. Zero-insertion analyses could be partly confounded by invariant T cells such as MAIT and iNKT, although diverse VJ usage argued against such confounding for most clonotypes. Fewer insertions were carried by abundant cord blood beta clonotypes, a similar but weaker trend appeared in young adult naive repertoires, and no such trend appeared in memory repertoires. In monozygotic twins, out-of-frame TCR alpha sharing was systematically underestimated by recombination models, although the models agreed with sharing between unrelated individuals. Compared with coincidental sharing between unrelated individuals, out-of-frame TCR alpha sequences shared between twins showed an excess of sequences with low generation probability.

Library prep was done by 5' RACE. The run used an Illumina HiSeq 2000. Template switching added a universal primer binding site, and the final cDNA carried a unique molecular identifier that allowed TCR cDNA molecules to be counted accurately. Specific primers in the conserved constant-segment region were used to synthesize first-strand cDNA for TCR alpha and beta chains. Each cDNA library was double barcoded, with a SMART-Mk sample barcode plus Illumina barcodes, to control for contamination. TruSeq adapter sequences, together with Illumina sample barcodes, were added in two successive PCR steps. TCR alpha and beta cDNA libraries were sequenced on the Illumina HiSeq platform with custom primers. The original methods were these. Raw reads were processed with MiGEC to extract unique molecular identifiers, and MiXCR was used to determine CDR3 positions. Recombination models were inferred per individual with the repgenHMM and IGoR tools using an EM algorithm. The analysis of shared clonotypes was done with the tcR package in R, with sharing normalized by the product of cloneset sizes. To study raw recombination without the effects of thymic and clonal selection, out-of-frame nonproductive sequences were analyzed. The raw public reads went through TCRdb reprocessing: fastp at Q25, MiXCR clone calling, in-frame beta chains kept. A single entry per CDR3 protein holds the most common genes and DNA from its merged rows. These V and J calls rely on TCRdb rather than the paper's analysis. The sample includes some 500,000 distinct CDR3 sequences, with 9.5% to 10% observed a single time. Of the sample, 2.5% to 3.5% falls within the top ten clones.

This same sample was also part of a study on yellow fever vaccine responses in identical twins. According to the second study: According to the authors, the vaccine-induced T cell response in identical twins seemed to be partly convergent and partly specific to each individual. In the study, vaccine-responding T cell clones were precisely tracked in identical twins.

The TCR was taken from a woman between 18 and 29 years old in good health. In this chain, TRBV7-2 is recombined with TRBJ2-1, with TRBD2 perhaps the D gene, on 5 matching bases. Input material: PBMCs. The nucleotides are TGTGCCAGCAGCTTCCCCATAAGGACTTCCGGAAATGAGCAGTTCTTC. Its product reads: CASSFPIRTSGNEQFF.